This T cell receptor (beta chain) was sequenced during a study of blood T cell dynamics during melanoma immunotherapy. The time point is: pre-treatment baseline. Response was assessed by RECIST 1.1 at 12 weeks, except a couple of rapid progressors. CDR3 size: 14 residues. Germline V CDR1 and CDR2: PRHDT, FYEKMQ (reference sequence). The V end lost 5 bases, the J end lost 7 bases, and 15 bases lay between the germline ends. Assay: immunoSEQ multiplex PCR; the TCRdb copy retains only in-frame clones and omits some. Of approximately 9,800 clones in the sample, around 86% were seen once. The TCR originated in a human donor with melanoma. The V call is TRBV13, the J call TRBJ2-1; D may be TRBD1 (6 bases). Specimen: blood, collected from a patient treated with checkpoint blockade. CDR3 region: CASSPYGTSNEQFF. The CDR3 nucleotides read TGTGCCAGCAGCCCCTATGGGACATCGAATGAGCAGTTCTTC.